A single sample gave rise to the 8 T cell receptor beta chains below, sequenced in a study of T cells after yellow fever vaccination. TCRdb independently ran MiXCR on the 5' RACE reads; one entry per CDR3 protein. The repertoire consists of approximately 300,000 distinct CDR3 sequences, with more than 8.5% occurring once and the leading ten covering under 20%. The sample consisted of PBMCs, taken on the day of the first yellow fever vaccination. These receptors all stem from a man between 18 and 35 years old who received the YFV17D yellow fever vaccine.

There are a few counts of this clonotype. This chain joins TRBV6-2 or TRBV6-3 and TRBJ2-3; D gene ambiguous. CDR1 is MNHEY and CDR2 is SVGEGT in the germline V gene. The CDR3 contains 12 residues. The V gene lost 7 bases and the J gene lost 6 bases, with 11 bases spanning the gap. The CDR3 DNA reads TGTGCCAGCAACATAGGCTCGGATACGCAGTATTTT. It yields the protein CASNIGSDTQYF.

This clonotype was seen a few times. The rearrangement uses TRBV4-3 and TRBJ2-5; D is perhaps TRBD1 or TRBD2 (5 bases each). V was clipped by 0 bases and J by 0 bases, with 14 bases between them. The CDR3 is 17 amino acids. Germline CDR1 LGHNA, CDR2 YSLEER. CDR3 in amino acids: CASSQDAGASYQETQYF. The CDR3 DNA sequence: TGCGCCAGCAGCCAAGACGCCGGGGCGTCCTACCAAGAGACCCAGTACTTC.

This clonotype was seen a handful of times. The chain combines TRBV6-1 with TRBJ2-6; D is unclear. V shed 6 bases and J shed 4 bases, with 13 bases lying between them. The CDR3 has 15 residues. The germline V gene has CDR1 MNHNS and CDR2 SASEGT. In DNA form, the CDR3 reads TGTGCCAGCAGGCCCTTAGCTTTGGGGGCCAACGTCCTGACTTTC. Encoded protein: CASRPLALGANVLTF.

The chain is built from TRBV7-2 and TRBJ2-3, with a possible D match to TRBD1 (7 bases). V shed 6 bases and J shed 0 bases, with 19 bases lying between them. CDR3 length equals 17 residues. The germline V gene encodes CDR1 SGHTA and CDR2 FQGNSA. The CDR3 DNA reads TGTGCCAGCAGTCCAGGGGGGCTACCACTGAGCACAGATACGCAGTATTTT. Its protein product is CASSPGGLPLSTDTQYF. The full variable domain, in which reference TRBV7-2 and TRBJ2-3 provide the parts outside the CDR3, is GAGVSQSPSNKVTEKGKDVELRCDPISGHTALYWYRQSLGQGLEFLIYFQGNSAPDKSGLPSDRFSAERTGGSVSTLTIQRTQQEDSAVYLCASSPGGLPLSTDTQYFGPGTRLTVL.

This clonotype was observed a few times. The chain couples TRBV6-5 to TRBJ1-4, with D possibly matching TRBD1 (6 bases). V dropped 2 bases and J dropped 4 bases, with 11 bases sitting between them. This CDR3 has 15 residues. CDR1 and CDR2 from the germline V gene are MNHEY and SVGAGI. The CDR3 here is CASSYQQGGNEKLFF. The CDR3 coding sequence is TGTGCCAGCAGTTACCAACAGGGCGGTAATGAAAAACTGTTTTTT.

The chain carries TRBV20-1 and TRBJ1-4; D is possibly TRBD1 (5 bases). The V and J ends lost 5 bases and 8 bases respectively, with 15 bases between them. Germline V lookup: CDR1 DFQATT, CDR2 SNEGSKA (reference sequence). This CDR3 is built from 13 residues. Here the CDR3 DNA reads TGCAGTGCTTGGGACGGCGGGGGGGAAAAACTGTTTTTT. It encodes CSAWDGGGEKLFF.

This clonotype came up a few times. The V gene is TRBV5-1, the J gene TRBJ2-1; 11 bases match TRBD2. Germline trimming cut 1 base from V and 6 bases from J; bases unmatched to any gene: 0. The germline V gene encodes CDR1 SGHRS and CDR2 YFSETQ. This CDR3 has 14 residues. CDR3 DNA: TGCGCCAGCAGCTTGACTAGCGGGGGCAATGAGCAGTTCTTC. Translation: CASSLTSGGNEQFF.

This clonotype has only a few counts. CDR3: CASSDPGQYFGELFF. DNA for the CDR3: TGTGCCAGCAGTGACCCGGGACAATACTTCGGGGAGCTGTTTTTT. J is TRBJ2-2 and V is TRBV6-1, with D perhaps matching TRBD1 (6 bases). The length of the CDR3 is 15 residues. The germline V gene has CDR1 MNHNS and CDR2 SASEGT. V was cut by 3 bases and J by 7 bases, with 15 bases left in between.